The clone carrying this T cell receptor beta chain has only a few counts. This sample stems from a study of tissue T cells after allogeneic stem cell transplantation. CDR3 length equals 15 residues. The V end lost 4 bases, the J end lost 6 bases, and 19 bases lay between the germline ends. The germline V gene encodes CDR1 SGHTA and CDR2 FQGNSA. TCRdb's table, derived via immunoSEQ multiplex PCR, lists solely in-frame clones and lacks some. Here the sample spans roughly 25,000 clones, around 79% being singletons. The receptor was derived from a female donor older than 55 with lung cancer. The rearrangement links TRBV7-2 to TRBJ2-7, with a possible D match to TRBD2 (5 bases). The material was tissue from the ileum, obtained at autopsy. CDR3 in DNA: TGTGCCAGCAGCTCGGAATCCCGGCGGGTAGTCGAGCAGTACTTC. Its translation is CASSSESRRVVEQYF.